This T cell receptor (beta chain) was identified in a study of blood T cell repertoires in COVID-19. Study-level information: Acute and convalescent COVID-19 specimens originated in the United States, Italy and Spain. PBMCs, B-cell-depleted T cells, or T cells were the source of the cDNA or gDNA that made up the material.

CDR1 and CDR2 from the germline V gene are SGHKS and YYEKEE (reference sequence). The CDR3 is made up of 15 amino acids. The germline V and J ends were trimmed by 3 bases and 5 bases, with 17 bases remaining between them. In the authors' workflow: Amplifying reference gene primers gave estimates of nucleated cell counts. Here immunoSEQ multiplex PCR was the method, and the copy in TCRdb shows in-frame clones only, minus some. The V and J calls and the clone size are those of that table, but D and trimming were determined from the DNA. The table includes around 200,000 clones, 70% to 90% detected once.

The chain couples TRBV5-5 to TRBJ1-1, with D perhaps TRBD1 (5 bases). This receptor was taken from a woman younger than 35 who had recovered from COVID-19. Material: peripheral blood. The CDR3 protein is CASSSFSQGGTEAFF. In DNA, the CDR3 is TGTGCCAGCAGCTCCTTTTCCCAGGGTGGTACTGAAGCTTTCTTT.